This T cell receptor beta chain was profiled in a study of a mutant IDH1 vaccine in newly diagnosed glioma. Sample time point: week 5, during vaccination. The content of each vaccine dose was 300 ug of mutant IDH1 20-mer peptide, and topical imiquimod accompanied it. Germline V gene data show CDR1 as MNHEY and CDR2 as SMNVEV (reference sequence). V was clipped by 0 bases and J by 2 bases, with 5 bases between them. This CDR3 is 13 amino acids long. The data were produced by immunoSEQ multiplex PCR, yet TCRdb's version contains in-frame clones alone and is incomplete. The sample has roughly 50,000 clones; approximately 80% are singletons. Details on this clone: Its matching antigen is unknown.

The sample consisted of PBMCs, taken from a glioma patient whose treatment included an IDH1 peptide vaccine. This clonotype originated in a man aged 30 to 45 with glioma. The genes are TRBV27 and TRBJ2-7; D remains ambiguous. This CDR3 is CASSLSQPYEQYF. The CDR3 DNA reads as TGTGCCAGCAGTTTATCGCAACCCTACGAGCAGTACTTC.